The 20 T cell receptor beta chains below were found in one sample sequenced in a study of prognosis after radiotherapy for stage I lung cancer. Genomic DNA provided the template from which TCR beta CDR3 was amplified by two-round multiplex PCR. The use of primers specific to each TRBV and TRBJ gene characterized first-round PCR. MiXCR, applied by TCRdb to the multiplex PCR reads, yields one record per CDR3 protein. The sample shows just over 30,000 distinct CDR3 sequences, 32% of them seen only once. Sequencing used PBMCs, obtained before or after stereotactic body radiation therapy (not recorded which). The receptors shown here come from a donor at least 50 years old with non-small cell lung cancer.

As regards this clonotype: It differs at one base from a far larger clone, so likely a read error. J is TRBJ2-1 and V is TRBV6-5; D not certain. Trimming took off 0 bases at V and 10 bases at J, with 16 bases between the two ends. The germline V gene has CDR1 MNHEY and CDR2 SVGAGI. CDR3 length equals 15 residues. In DNA, the CDR3 is TGTGCCAGCAGTTACTCGCCTCCCCAAGGGTACGAGCAGTTCTTC. This translates into CASSYSPPQGYEQFF.

A remark on this clonotype: A single base separates this from a much larger clone, so it may be a read error. The CDR3 DNA sequence: TGTGCCAGCATCTTAGGTCCAGATACGCAGTATTTT. Translated, it gives CASILGPDTQYF. The gene calls are TRBV11-3 and TRBJ2-3; D unresolved. CDR1 and CDR2 from the germline V gene are SGHNT and YENEEA. The CDR3 is 12 residues long.

This clonotype has a single count. A junction end diverges from the germline sequence, so it may reflect a read error. V gene TRBV14 combines with J gene TRBJ2-7; TRBD1 is a possible D gene (6 bases). CDR1 is SGHDN and CDR2 is FVKESK in the germline V gene. The CDR3 sequence is 14 residues long. CDR3 in amino acids: CVSSREQGFYEQYF. The CDR3 coding sequence is TGTGTCAGCAGCCGAGAACAGGGTTTTTACGAGCAGTACTTC.

This clonotype was detected many times. The rearrangement joins TRBV19 to TRBJ2-7; D is perhaps TRBD1 (5 bases). There are 13 residues in the CDR3. Trimming removed 3 bases at V and 3 bases at J, with 9 bases between. From germline, CDR1 is LNHDA and CDR2 SQIVND (reference sequence). CDR3 in DNA: TGTGCCAGTAGTATCAGCAGGGACTACGAGCAGTACTTC. Encoded protein: CASSISRDYEQYF.

This clonotype was found many times. Since a much larger clone is just one base distant, this may be a read error. The rearrangement uses TRBV12-5 and TRBJ2-7; 11 nucleotides match TRBD1. The CDR3 extends over 15 amino acids. The V gene's germline CDR1 is LGHNT and CDR2 FRNRAP. CDR3 sequence: CTSGSDRGLNYEQYF. The CDR3 DNA reads as TGTACTAGTGGTTCGGACAGGGGGCTAAACTACGAGCAGTACTTC.

V is TRBV6-4 and J is TRBJ2-5; maybe TRBD2 (6 bases). CDR1 is MRHNA, CDR2 SNTAGT, per germline. V was shortened by 5 bases and J by 5 bases, with 27 bases between the two germline ends. The CDR3 sequence is 18 residues long. This CDR3 reads CASSSGRSGTGGMETQYF. CDR3 in DNA: TGTGCCAGCAGTTCGGGCCGATCCGGGACTGGCGGGATGGAGACCCAGTACTTC.

This clonotype was recorded many times. The chain combines TRBV28 with TRBJ1-1; D unresolved. Trimming took 2 bases from V and 5 from J, leaving 12 bases between them. This CDR3 has 14 amino acids. Germline V gene sequence: CDR1 MDHEN, CDR2 SYDVKM. The CDR3 nucleotides are TGTGCCAGCAGTTTACAGGACCTGGCGACTGAAGCTTTCTTT. As protein: CASSLQDLATEAFF.

To note about this clonotype: A much larger clone sits a single nucleotide away, making a read error possible. Here the CDR3 reads CSSSQAGSNTGELFF. In DNA form, the CDR3 reads TGTTCCAGCAGCCAAGCGGGTTCGAACACCGGGGAGCTGTTTTTT. This chain links TRBV4-2 with TRBJ2-2; D is perhaps TRBD2 (6 bases). This CDR3 is 15 amino acids long. The germline gives CDR1 LGHNA, CDR2 YNFKEQ.

This clonotype was observed at least ten times. The chain joins TRBV6-1 to TRBJ1-1; D unresolved. There are 14 residues in the CDR3. Germline V gene lookup returns CDR1 MNHNS and CDR2 SASEGT. Between the trimmed V and J ends, which lost 2 bases and 5 bases, there was a span of 12 bases. CDR3 nucleotide sequence: TGTGCCAGCAGTGAAAATGGTATGGTAACTGAAGCTTTCTTT. This translates into CASSENGMVTEAFF.

This clonotype was recorded many times. V gene TRBV6-1 combines with J gene TRBJ1-1; no clear D. The length of the CDR3 is 13 residues. Germline-derived CDR1 and CDR2 are MNHNS and SASEGT. The V gene lost 8 bases and the J gene lost 0 bases, with 10 bases spanning the gap. CDR3 residues: CASAREVNTEAFF. In DNA, the CDR3 is TGTGCCAGCGCGAGAGAGGTGAACACTGAAGCTTTCTTT.

This clonotype was observed at least ten times. The rearrangement links TRBV5-1 to TRBJ2-3; 13 bases agree with TRBD2. The CDR3 loop spans 18 amino acids. V shed 3 bases and J 2 bases; nucleotides not matched to a gene: 9. Looked up from germline, CDR1 is SGHRS and CDR2 is YFSETQ. The CDR3 loop reads CASSSLYGLAGDTDTQYF. In DNA form, the CDR3 reads TGCGCCAGCAGCTCGTTGTACGGACTAGCGGGGGACACAGATACGCAGTATTTT. The full variable domain, completed using reference TRBV5-1 and TRBJ2-3, is KAGVTQTPRYLIKTRGQQVTLSCSPISGHRSVSWYQQTPGQGLQFLFEYFSETQRNKGNFPGRFSGRQFSNSRSEMNVSTLELGDSALYLCASSSLYGLAGDTDTQYFGPGTRLTVL.

This clonotype was found many times. This chain links TRBV18 with TRBJ1-6; no definite D call. V was shortened by 2 bases and J by 6 bases, with 14 bases between the two germline ends. Germline CDR1 reads KGHSH; CDR2 reads LQKENI. This CDR3 region has 16 residues. The CDR3 bases are TGTGCCAGCTCACCAGGTGTTCCAGCCCTTAATTCACCCCTCCACTTT. Translated: CASSPGVPALNSPLHF.

About this clonotype: A much larger clone sits a single nucleotide away, making a read error possible. The CDR3 spells CASSLDVNTEAFF. CDR3 in DNA: TGTGCCAGCAGCTTAGATGTAAACACTGAAGCTTTCTTT. The chain carries TRBV7-3 and TRBJ1-1, with D hard to call. The CDR3 runs to 13 residues. Germline V gene lookup returns CDR1 SGHTA and CDR2 FQGTGA. The V end was cut by 2 bases, the J end by 2 bases, with 6 bases between. The entire variable domain, with the rest obtained from reference TRBV7-3 and TRBJ1-1, is as follows: GAGVSQTPSNKVTEKGKYVELRCDPISGHTALYWYRQSLGQGPEFLIYFQGTGAADDSGLPNDRFFAVRPEGSVSTLKIQRTERGDSAVYLCASSLDVNTEAFFGQGTRLTVV.

This clonotype was found many times. For the CDR3, the DNA is TGTGCCAGCAGTCCCCGGGACACGAACACCGGGGAGCTGTTTTTT. It translates to CASSPRDTNTGELFF. The chain is built from TRBV12-3 or TRBV12-4 and TRBJ2-2, with D maybe TRBD1 (6 bases). V gave up 5 bases and J gave up 0 bases, with 10 bases separating them. This CDR3 is 15 amino acids long.

This clonotype was observed many times. This chain connects TRBV4-1 to TRBJ2-2; TRBD2 is a possible D gene (5 bases). Germline-derived CDR1 and CDR2 are MGHRA and YSYEKL. V dropped 4 bases and J dropped 3 bases, with 15 bases sitting between them. The CDR3 totals 16 residues. The DNA of the CDR3 is TGCGCCAGCAGCCCAACGGAGGCCGCTCACACCGGGGAGCTGTTTTTT. Translation gives CASSPTEAAHTGELFF.

Worth noting for this clonotype: A single base separates this from a much larger clone, so it may be a read error. V is TRBV20-1 and J is TRBJ2-5, with D perhaps TRBD1 (6 bases). This CDR3 is built from 13 residues. From germline, CDR1 is DFQATT and CDR2 SNEGSKA (reference sequence). CDR3 coding DNA: TGCAGTGCCTCGGGACATACCCTAGAGACCCACTACTTC. Translated: CSASGHTLETHYF.

By proportion, this clonotype is medium-sized (0.01 to 0.1%). The chain employs TRBV6-1 and TRBJ2-7; either TRBD1 or TRBD2 may supply D (5 bases each). Germline assignment: CDR1 MNHNS and CDR2 SASEGT. V was pared by 10 bases and J by 0 bases, with 13 bases between. The CDR3 has 13 amino acids. CDR3 region: CAIRDGVSYEQYF. The CDR3 nucleotides read TGTGCCATCCGGGACGGAGTCTCCTACGAGCAGTACTTC.

In the case of this clonotype: The junction departs from the called germline gene at one end, perhaps through a read error. This chain links TRBV5-1 with TRBJ2-2; TRBD2 matches at 8 bases. Germline lookup yields CDR1 SGHRS and CDR2 YFSETQ. The CDR3 spans 15 residues. Here the CDR3 DNA reads TGCGCCAGCAGCTTTTGGCGGGAGGACACCGGGGGGCTGTTTTTT. Translation: CASSFWREDTGGLFF.

Concerning this clonotype itself: A much larger clone differs from this one at a single base, so this may be a read error. V is TRBV25-1 and J is TRBJ2-5, with 8 positions matching TRBD2. Germline CDR1 is MGHDK and CDR2 is SYGVNS. Losses at the gene ends were 3 bases for V and 4 bases for J; bases not matched to a gene: 7. The CDR3 totals 15 residues. The CDR3 region has the DNA TGTGCCAGCAGTGAGGCCGGGAGGGGTTTAGAGACCCAGTACTTC. Translation: CASSEAGRGLETQYF.

The table lists this clonotype with many counts. The chain is built from TRBV19 and TRBJ2-7, with TRBD1 identical over 9 bases. CDR3 size: 15 residues. Germline trimming cut 5 bases from V and 1 base from J; bases unmatched to any gene: 6. CDR1 and CDR2 (germline): LNHDA, SQIVND (reference sequence). The CDR3 DNA is TGTGCCAGTAGTCCAAGAGGGACAGGGTCCTACGAGCAGTACTTC. This sequence encodes CASSPRGTGSYEQYF.